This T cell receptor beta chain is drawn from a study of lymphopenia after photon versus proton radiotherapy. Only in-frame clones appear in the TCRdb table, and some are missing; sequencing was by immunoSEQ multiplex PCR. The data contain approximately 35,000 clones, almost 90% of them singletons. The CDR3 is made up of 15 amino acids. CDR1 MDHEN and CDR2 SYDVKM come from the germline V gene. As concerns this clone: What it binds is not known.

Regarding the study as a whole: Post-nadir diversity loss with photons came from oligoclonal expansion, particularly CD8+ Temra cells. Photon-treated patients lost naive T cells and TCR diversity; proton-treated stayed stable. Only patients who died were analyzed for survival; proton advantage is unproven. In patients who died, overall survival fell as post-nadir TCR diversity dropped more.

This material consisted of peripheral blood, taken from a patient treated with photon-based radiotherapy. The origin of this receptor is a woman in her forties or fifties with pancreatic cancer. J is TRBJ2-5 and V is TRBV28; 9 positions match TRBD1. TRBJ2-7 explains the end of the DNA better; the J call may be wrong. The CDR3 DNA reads TGTGCCAGCAGAGTACCCGGGACAGGGTCCCACGAGCAGTACTTC. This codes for CASRVPGTGSHEQYF.